This TCR beta chain was found in a study of CD8 T cells in ankylosing spondylitis. Study-level points and caveats: Ankylosing spondylitis blood appeared to be characterized by a TCR beta motif of 8 or 9 highly homologous variants. In the blood and synovial fluid of reactive arthritis, some motif variants had been previously reported. Reportedly, disease-linked clones are significantly enriched in ankylosing spondylitis patients' matched synovial fluid.

In germline, CDR1 is SQVTM, CDR2 ANQGSEA. The CDR3 is made up of 16 amino acids. V lost 6 bases to trimming and J lost 0 bases, with 18 bases between them. TCRdb fed the 5' RACE reads into MiXCR, producing one record per CDR3 protein. The sample consists of fewer than 550,000 distinct CDR3 sequences, about 5.2% of them appearing once. This clonotype was picked up many times. The target antigen is unknown. This rearrangement joins TRBV29-1 to TRBJ2-4, with D perhaps matching TRBD2 (6 bases). The sample taken for sequencing was blood, either unsorted or a sorted T cell fraction (not recorded which). The TCR comes from a male donor with ankylosing spondylitis. The CDR3: CSVIKPGLLAKNIQYF. CDR3 DNA: TGCAGCGTCATAAAACCGGGACTGTTAGCCAAAAACATTCAGTACTTC.